This TCR beta chain was recorded in a study of T-cell reconstitution after alpha-beta-depleted transplantation in children. The CDR3 length is 17 residues. The V and J ends lost 3 bases and 1 base respectively, with 19 bases between them. Germline-derived CDR1 and CDR2 are SGDLS and YYNGEE. Unique molecular identifiers were incorporated during preparation of the TCRbeta library. TCRdb redid the calling of the PCR reads with MiXCR, one entry per CDR3 protein. Here the sample spans hundreds of thousands of distinct CDR3 sequences, around 16% being singletons. The starting material was PBMCs from the stem cell graft donor, obtained from the stem cell graft. The TCR originated in a human donor who donated a stem cell graft to a child with acute lymphoblastic leukemia. V and J are TRBV9 and TRBJ1-1; maybe TRBD1 (6 bases). The CDR3 bases are TGTGCCAGCAGCGAGGGGGGGTGGGGTCTGTGGAACACTGAAGCTTTCTTT. This codes for CASSEGGWGLWNTEAFF.